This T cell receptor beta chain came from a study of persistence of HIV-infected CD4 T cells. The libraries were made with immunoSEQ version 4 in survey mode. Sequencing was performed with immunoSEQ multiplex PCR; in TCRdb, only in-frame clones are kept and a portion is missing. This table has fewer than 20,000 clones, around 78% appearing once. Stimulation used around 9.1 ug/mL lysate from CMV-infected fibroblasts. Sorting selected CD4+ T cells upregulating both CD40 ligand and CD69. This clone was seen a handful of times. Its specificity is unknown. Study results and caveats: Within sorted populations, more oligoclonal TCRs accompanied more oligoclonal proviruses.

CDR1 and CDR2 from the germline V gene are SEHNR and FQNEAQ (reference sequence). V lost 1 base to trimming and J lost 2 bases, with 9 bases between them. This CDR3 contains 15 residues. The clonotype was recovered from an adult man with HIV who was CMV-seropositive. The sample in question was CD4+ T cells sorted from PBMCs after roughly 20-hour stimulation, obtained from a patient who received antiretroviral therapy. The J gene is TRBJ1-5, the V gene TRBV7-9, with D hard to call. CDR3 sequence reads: CASSLGVTGNQPQHF. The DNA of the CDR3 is TGTGCCAGCAGCTTAGGGGTGACGGGCAATCAGCCCCAGCATTTT. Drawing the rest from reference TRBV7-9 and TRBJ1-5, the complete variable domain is DTGVSQNPRHKITKRGQNVTFRCDPISEHNRLYWYRQTLGQGPEFLTYFQNEAQLEKSRLLSDRFSAERPKGSFSTLEIQRTEQGDSAMYLCASSLGVTGNQPQHFGDGTRLSIL.